This is a list of T cell receptor beta chains from one sample in a study of blood T cells in healthy people across ages. MiXCR, run by TCRdb on the 5' RACE reads, gives a single entry per CDR3 protein. This table has approximately 780,000 distinct CDR3 sequences, roughly 25% appearing once. The data were also submitted as part of a second study, on T cells of mothers and their children.

The material sequenced was blood. The source of these receptors is a boy between 10 and 17 years old in good health. The conserved cysteine and the conserved F or W are not part of the CDR3 here.

V gene: TRBV20-1; J gene: TRBJ1-1; CDR3 protein: SADRGSSEAF
V gene: TRBV20-1; J gene: TRBJ1-4; CDR3 protein: SAYRGQEKLF
V gene: TRBV4-2; J gene: TRBJ2-3; CDR3 protein: ASSQDPGDTQY
V gene: TRBV6-5; J gene: TRBJ2-2; CDR3 protein: ASSSFGAGELF
V gene: TRBV2; J gene: TRBJ1-5; CDR3 protein: ATTSEGQPQH
V gene: TRBV5-1; J gene: TRBJ2-1; CDR3 protein: ASIVGRGNPSTNEQF
V gene: TRBV29-1; J gene: NA; CDR3 protein: SVGQTYEQY
V gene: TRBV7-9; J gene: TRBJ2-5; CDR3 protein: ASSLAAQLETQY
V gene: TRBV18; J gene: TRBJ2-1; CDR3 protein: ASSRDPGLDIRNSYNEQF
V gene: TRBV4-2; J gene: TRBJ1-2; CDR3 protein: ASSQAAVPNYGYT
V gene: TRBV27; J gene: TRBJ2-1; CDR3 protein: ASSLGTGPRGEQF
V gene: TRBV29-1; J gene: TRBJ2-5; CDR3 protein: SARFTQETQY
V gene: TRBV6-1; J gene: TRBJ2-2; CDR3 protein: ASRPAGVWTGELF
V gene: TRBV29-1; J gene: TRBJ1-2; CDR3 protein: SVSDRGNGYT
V gene: TRBV28; J gene: TRBJ2-4; CDR3 protein: ASSLGGRGNIQY
V gene: TRBV20-1; J gene: TRBJ1-2; CDR3 protein: SARDMPGRYT
V gene: TRBV9; J gene: NA; CDR3 protein: ASSVAEGLETQY
V gene: TRBV4-2; J gene: TRBJ2-5; CDR3 protein: ASSQDGSGGQETQY
V gene: TRBV15; J gene: TRBJ1-3; CDR3 protein: AWRASGNTIY
V gene: TRBV3-1; J gene: TRBJ1-5; CDR3 protein: ASSQGRGGQPQH
V gene: TRBV28; J gene: TRBJ2-7; CDR3 protein: ASSLPGQRVYEQY
V gene: TRBV20-1; J gene: TRBJ2-7; CDR3 protein: SAIQPGQPYEQY
V gene: TRBV10-3; J gene: TRBJ2-7; CDR3 protein: AISEWDTGYEQY
V gene: TRBV29-1; J gene: TRBJ2-1; CDR3 protein: SVVNNEQF
V gene: TRBV11-2; J gene: TRBJ2-7; CDR3 protein: ASSLGPTKASYEQY
V gene: TRBV20-1; J gene: NA; CDR3 protein: SARTSGGAAEQF
V gene: TRBV12-3/TRBV12-4; J gene: TRBJ2-5; CDR3 protein: ASSQLRK
V gene: TRBV25-1; J gene: TRBJ1-1; CDR3 protein: ASSGGGPKAF
V gene: TRBV15; J gene: NA; CDR3 protein: ATSARARETQY
V gene: TRBV3-1; J gene: TRBJ2-2; CDR3 protein: ASSPPLSGELF
V gene: TRBV28; J gene: TRBJ1-3; CDR3 protein: ASAGQAGNTIY
V gene: TRBV28; J gene: NA; CDR3 protein: ASSPLKDSYEQY
V gene: TRBV3-1; J gene: TRBJ2-5; CDR3 protein: ASSQVGGLAAETQY
V gene: TRBV12-3/TRBV12-4; J gene: TRBJ1-1; CDR3 protein: ASSPGQIEAF
V gene: TRBV20-1; J gene: TRBJ1-6; CDR3 protein: SARDRAGENSPLH
V gene: TRBV29-1; J gene: TRBJ2-5; CDR3 protein: SVAASGGRETQY
V gene: TRBV5-1; J gene: TRBJ2-5; CDR3 protein: ASSVYRLEETQY
V gene: TRBV12-3/TRBV12-4; J gene: TRBJ2-5; CDR3 protein: ASTLRVDGTQY
V gene: TRBV18; J gene: TRBJ2-5; CDR3 protein: ASSPPSVRKETQY
V gene: TRBV20-1; J gene: TRBJ2-1; CDR3 protein: SARAMGYEQF
V gene: TRBV7-2; J gene: TRBJ2-5; CDR3 protein: ASSPGTSGNHPF
V gene: TRBV3-1; J gene: TRBJ2-3; CDR3 protein: ASKGLAEADTQY
V gene: TRBV12-3/TRBV12-4; J gene: TRBJ1-3; CDR3 protein: ASSGTDSSGNTIY